The 15 T cell receptor beta chains reported below all come from one sample, sequenced in a study of T-cell reconstitution after alpha-beta-depleted transplantation in children. Unique molecular identifiers were incorporated into the prepared TCRbeta library. MiXCR was run by TCRdb on the PCR reads, yielding one entry per CDR3 protein. The data show approximately 1,000,000 distinct CDR3 sequences, roughly 29% seen once. This sample comprised PBMCs, mostly from graft donor cells, obtained 360 days after TCRalphabeta/CD19-depleted stem cell transplant. The receptors come from a boy under two years old who had a stem cell transplant for SCID, so the T cells may come from the graft donor.

This clonotype was detected only a few times. The chain has TRBV7-8 and TRBJ2-2; 7 nucleotides line up with TRBD2. Trimming at V came to 3 bases and at J to 5 bases, leaving 9 bases not matched to a gene. Germline lookup yields CDR1 SGHVS and CDR2 FQNEAQ. There are 16 residues in the CDR3. CDR3 sequence reads: CASSFKAGIGTGELFF. CDR3 in DNA: TGTGCCAGCAGCTTCAAAGCGGGGATTGGGACCGGGGAGCTGTTTTTT.

The chain uses TRBV6-1 and TRBJ2-7; no firm D call. Germline CDR1 is MNHNS and CDR2 is SASEGT. Trimming removed 5 bases from V and 3 bases from J, with 8 bases in between. CDR3 length: 12 amino acids. The CDR3 reads CASSWWDYEQYF. The DNA of the CDR3 is TGTGCCAGCAGTTGGTGGGACTACGAGCAGTACTTC.

This clonotype was seen only a few times. CDR3 DNA sequence: TGTGCCAGCAGCCGAAGCCTAACGGGCACCGGGGAGCTGTTTTTT. Translated, it gives CASSRSLTGTGELFF. V and J are TRBV7-8 and TRBJ2-2, with D uncertain. V was clipped by 5 bases and J by 4 bases, with 14 bases between them. CDR3 size: 15 residues. Germline CDR1 reads SGHVS; CDR2 reads FQNEAQ.

The chain recombines TRBV10-3 with TRBJ2-3; TRBD1 might be the D (6 bases). The length of the CDR3 is 14 residues. Trimming stripped 5 bases from V and 1 base from J, with 10 bases between. Germline values: CDR1 ENHRY, CDR2 SYGVKD. CDR3 bases: TGTGCCATCAGTTACCGGACAGGCACAGATACGCAGTATTTT. Protein: CAISYRTGTDTQYF.

This clonotype was observed a few times. The chain links TRBV20-1 to TRBJ1-5; D gene unclear. CDR3 length: 15 residues. The ends were cut back, 1 base at V and 3 bases at J, with 13 bases in the middle. Germline values: CDR1 DFQATT, CDR2 SNEGSKA (reference sequence). The chain's CDR3 is CSARGGEVVNQPQHF. The DNA for the CDR3 is TGCAGTGCTAGAGGGGGTGAGGTGGTCAATCAGCCCCAGCATTTT.

This clonotype has just one count. A read error may produce the germline difference seen at one junction end. The chain joins TRBV5-5 to TRBJ2-3; 11 nucleotides align to TRBD2. Per germline, CDR1 SGHKS and CDR2 YYEKEE (reference sequence). The CDR3 covers 16 residues. CDR3 loop: CASCLVAGGYTDTQYF. CDR3 bases: TGTGCCAGCTGCTTGGTAGCGGGGGGGTACACAGATACGCAGTATTTT.

V is TRBV15 and J is TRBJ2-7; 8 positions match TRBD2. This CDR3 is built from 17 residues. The germline V gene has CDR1 LNHNV and CDR2 YYDKDF (reference sequence). After removal of 0 bases from V and 1 base from J, the junction contained 8 bases not matched to a gene. The CDR3 nucleotides read TGTGCCACCAGCAGAGATTCCGGGGGGGCCTTATCCTACGAGCAGTACTTC. This gives the protein CATSRDSGGALSYEQYF.

V is TRBV18 and J is TRBJ2-3; unclear D gene. The CDR3 spans 13 residues. Per germline, CDR1 KGHSH and CDR2 LQKENI. With 3 bases removed from V and 6 bases from J, the gap between germline ends came to 10 bases. The CDR3 sequence is CASSPSQADTQYF. CDR3 DNA: TGTGCCAGCTCACCTTCCCAGGCGGATACGCAGTATTTT. Filled out from reference TRBV18 and TRBJ2-3, the complete variable domain reads NAGVMQNPRHLVRRRGQEARLRCSPMKGHSHVYWYRQLPEEGLKFMVYLQKENIIDESGMPKERFSAEFPKEGPSILRIQQVVRGDSAAYFCASSPSQADTQYFGPGTRLTVL.

This clonotype was found a few times. The chain combines TRBV4-2 with TRBJ1-5; possible D gene TRBD1, 5 bases. This CDR3 has 14 amino acids. The germline V gene encodes CDR1 LGHNA and CDR2 YNFKEQ. V lost 4 bases and J lost 6, with 13 bases in between. The CDR3: CASSRDSGGQPQHF. CDR3 nucleotides: TGTGCCAGCAGCCGAGACAGTGGAGGTCAGCCCCAGCATTTT.

This clonotype was observed a handful of times. This chain uses TRBV5-1 with TRBJ2-7; D gene uncertain. V was trimmed by 4 bases and J by 4 bases, leaving 15 bases between them. This CDR3 contains 14 residues. Germline lookup yields CDR1 SGHRS and CDR2 YFSETQ. The CDR3 bases are TGCGCCAGCAGCGTCTGGGCCCGACCTTACGAGCAGTACTTC. It encodes CASSVWARPYEQYF.

Turning to this clonotype: Compared with germline, one end of the junction differs, possibly owing to a read error. The chain recombines TRBV7-9 with TRBJ2-3, with TRBD1 as a possible D gene (6 bases). Germline V gives CDR1 SEHNR, CDR2 FQNEAQ (reference sequence). The CDR3 spans 15 residues. The CDR3 DNA reads TGTGCCAGCAACTTAAATGGGGGCGGCACAGATACGCAGTATTTT. The encoded protein is CASNLNGGGTDTQYF.

This clonotype was recorded a few times. The V call is TRBV29-1, the J call TRBJ2-5; D remains ambiguous. The V end was cut by 2 bases, the J end by 2 bases, with 3 bases between. This CDR3 spans 11 amino acids. From germline, CDR1 is SQVTM and CDR2 ANQGSEA. DNA of the CDR3: TGCAGCGTTGAAATACAAGAGACCCAGTACTTC. Translating it yields CSVEIQETQYF.

This clonotype has more than one count but fewer than ten. The CDR3 here is CSARPGRSSYNEQFF. The CDR3 coding sequence is TGCAGTGCTAGACCGGGGCGGAGCTCCTACAATGAGCAGTTCTTC. The chain uses TRBV20-1 and TRBJ2-1, with D possibly being TRBD1 or TRBD2 (5 bases each). Germline CDR1 reads DFQATT; CDR2 reads SNEGSKA (reference sequence). This CDR3 region has 15 residues. Trimming removed 2 bases from V and 0 bases from J, with 11 bases in between.

The V and J genes are TRBV20-1 and TRBJ2-7; D is uncertain. The CDR3 has 13 amino acids. V lost 0 bases and J lost 2, with 8 bases in between. Germline CDR1 is DFQATT and CDR2 is SNEGSKA (reference sequence). The CDR3 sequence: CSARDDLAYEQYF. DNA of the CDR3: TGCAGTGCTAGAGATGACCTAGCCTACGAGCAGTACTTC.

This clonotype was observed a handful of times. The V and J genes are TRBV11-2 and TRBJ1-1; D is uncertain. Germline CDR1 and CDR2: SGHAT and FQNNGV. Trimming took off 7 bases at V and 6 bases at J, with 18 bases between the two ends. This CDR3 region has 14 residues. The CDR3, as DNA: TGTGCCAGCAAAAGGGTATTAGGCAGCGCTGAAGCTTTCTTT. Protein product: CASKRVLGSAEAFF.